This T cell receptor (beta chain) was sequenced during a study of blood T cell repertoires in COVID-19. The germline V gene encodes CDR1 SGHTA and CDR2 FQGTGA. The CDR3 runs to 14 residues. V was shortened by 4 bases and J by 4 bases, with 13 bases between the two germline ends. Clones were sequenced by immunoSEQ multiplex PCR, and TCRdb holds only the in-frame ones, with some missing. The data contain roughly 250,000 clones, just under 90% of them singletons. The sample taken for sequencing was peripheral blood. The source is a woman aged 40 to 50 with acute or convalescent COVID-19. The rearrangement uses TRBV7-3 and TRBJ1-1, with a possible D match to TRBD1 (6 bases). CDR3 residues: CASSYTGYGTEAFF. In nucleotides, the CDR3 is TGTGCCAGCAGCTACACAGGGTATGGCACTGAAGCTTTCTTT. Combining the CDR3 with reference TRBV7-3 and TRBJ1-1 gives the whole variable domain GAGVSQTPSNKVTEKGKYVELRCDPISGHTALYWYRQSLGQGPEFLIYFQGTGAADDSGLPNDRFFAVRPEGSVSTLKIQRTERGDSAVYLCASSYTGYGTEAFFGQGTRLTVV.